Listed here are 3 T cell receptor beta chains from one sample, sequenced in a study of cytomegalovirus exposure and HLA in healthy donors. In the PCR, 60 Vbeta and 13 Jbeta primers were used. Sequencing used immunoSEQ multiplex PCR; TCRdb keeps in-frame clones, though not all of them. The sample records about 89,000 clones, roughly 80% being singletons. Sequenced input: PBMCs. The origin of the receptors is a man aged 30 to 39 in good health and CMV-seronegative.

This clone was seen just once. The chain couples TRBV4-3 to TRBJ1-5; D may be TRBD1 (5 bases). Trimming stripped 6 bases from V and 3 bases from J, with 15 bases between. Looked up from germline, CDR1 is LGHNA and CDR2 is YSLEER. This CDR3 is 15 amino acids long. The CDR3 protein is CASRETDSSNQPQHF. The CDR3 coding sequence is TGCGCCAGCAGGGAGACAGACAGTTCCAATCAGCCCCAGCATTTT.

This clone showed up just once. The chain employs TRBV5-4 and TRBJ2-5; 10 nucleotides agree with TRBD2. V was clipped by 4 bases and J by 2 bases; unmatched bases: 5. In germline, CDR1 is SGHNT, CDR2 YYREEE (reference sequence). This CDR3 is built from 15 residues. The CDR3 sequence: CASSRGLAEQETQYF. CDR3 DNA sequence: TGTGCCAGCAGCCGAGGACTAGCGGAGCAAGAGACCCAGTACTTC.

The chain carries TRBV28 and TRBJ1-1; 7 bases line up with TRBD1. The J segment lost 1 base and the V segment lost 8 bases, leaving 4 bases of the junction unmatched. CDR1 is MDHEN and CDR2 is SYDVKM in the germline V gene. This CDR3 region has 13 residues. The CDR3 bases are TGTGCCAGCCTCGACAGGGCGAACACTGAAGCTTTCTTT. Protein sequence: CASLDRANTEAFF.